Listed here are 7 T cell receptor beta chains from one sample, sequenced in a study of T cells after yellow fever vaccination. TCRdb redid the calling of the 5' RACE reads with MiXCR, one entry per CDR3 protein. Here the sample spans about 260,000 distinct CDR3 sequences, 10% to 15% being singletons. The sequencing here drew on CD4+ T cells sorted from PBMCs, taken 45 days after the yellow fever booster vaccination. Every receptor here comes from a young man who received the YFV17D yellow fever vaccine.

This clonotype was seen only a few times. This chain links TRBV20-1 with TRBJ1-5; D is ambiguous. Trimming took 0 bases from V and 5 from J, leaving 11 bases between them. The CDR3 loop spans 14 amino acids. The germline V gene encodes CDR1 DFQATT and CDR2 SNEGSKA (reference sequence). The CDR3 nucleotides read TGCAGTGCTAGAGATGGAGCAGGTTATCAGCCCCAGCATTTT. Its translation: CSARDGAGYQPQHF.

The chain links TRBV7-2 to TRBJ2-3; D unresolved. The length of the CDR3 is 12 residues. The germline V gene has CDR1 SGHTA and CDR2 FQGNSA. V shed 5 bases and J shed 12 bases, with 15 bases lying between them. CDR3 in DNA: TGTGCCAGCAGCACCGGTGGGCCAAATCAGTATTTT. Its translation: CASSTGGPNQYF.

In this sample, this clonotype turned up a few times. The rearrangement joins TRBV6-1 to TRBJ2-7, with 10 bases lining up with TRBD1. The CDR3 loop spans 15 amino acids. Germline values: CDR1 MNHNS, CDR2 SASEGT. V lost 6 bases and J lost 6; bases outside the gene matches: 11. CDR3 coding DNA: TGTGCCAGCAGACGCTACCGGGACAGGGGTTTCGAGCAGTACTTC. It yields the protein CASRRYRDRGFEQYF.

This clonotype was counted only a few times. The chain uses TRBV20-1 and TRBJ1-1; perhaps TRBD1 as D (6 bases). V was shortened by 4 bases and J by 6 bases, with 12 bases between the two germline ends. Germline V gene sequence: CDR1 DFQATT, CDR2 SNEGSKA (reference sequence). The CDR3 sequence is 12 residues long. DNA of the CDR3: TGCAGTGCTAAGGCGACAGGCCCTGAAGCTTTCTTT. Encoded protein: CSAKATGPEAFF.

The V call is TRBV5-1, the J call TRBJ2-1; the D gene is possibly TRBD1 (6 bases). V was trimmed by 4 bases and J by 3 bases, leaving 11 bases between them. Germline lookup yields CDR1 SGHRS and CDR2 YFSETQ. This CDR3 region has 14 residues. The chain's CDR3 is CASSQGMIYNEQFF. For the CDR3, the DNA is TGCGCCAGCAGCCAGGGGATGATCTACAATGAGCAGTTCTTC.

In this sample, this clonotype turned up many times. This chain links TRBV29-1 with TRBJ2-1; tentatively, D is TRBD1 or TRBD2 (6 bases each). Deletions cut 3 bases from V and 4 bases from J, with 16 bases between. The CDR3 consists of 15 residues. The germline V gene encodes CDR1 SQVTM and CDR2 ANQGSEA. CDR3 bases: TGCAGCGTTGACCGGGGGCGGCAGGAGTACAATGAGCAGTTCTTC. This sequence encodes CSVDRGRQEYNEQFF.

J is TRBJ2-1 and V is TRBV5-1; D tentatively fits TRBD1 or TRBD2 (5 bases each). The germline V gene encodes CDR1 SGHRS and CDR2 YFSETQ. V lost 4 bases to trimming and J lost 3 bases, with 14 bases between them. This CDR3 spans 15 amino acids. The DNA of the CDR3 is TGCGCCAGCAGCCTTGGGGGAACGGACTACAATGAGCAGTTCTTC. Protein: CASSLGGTDYNEQFF.